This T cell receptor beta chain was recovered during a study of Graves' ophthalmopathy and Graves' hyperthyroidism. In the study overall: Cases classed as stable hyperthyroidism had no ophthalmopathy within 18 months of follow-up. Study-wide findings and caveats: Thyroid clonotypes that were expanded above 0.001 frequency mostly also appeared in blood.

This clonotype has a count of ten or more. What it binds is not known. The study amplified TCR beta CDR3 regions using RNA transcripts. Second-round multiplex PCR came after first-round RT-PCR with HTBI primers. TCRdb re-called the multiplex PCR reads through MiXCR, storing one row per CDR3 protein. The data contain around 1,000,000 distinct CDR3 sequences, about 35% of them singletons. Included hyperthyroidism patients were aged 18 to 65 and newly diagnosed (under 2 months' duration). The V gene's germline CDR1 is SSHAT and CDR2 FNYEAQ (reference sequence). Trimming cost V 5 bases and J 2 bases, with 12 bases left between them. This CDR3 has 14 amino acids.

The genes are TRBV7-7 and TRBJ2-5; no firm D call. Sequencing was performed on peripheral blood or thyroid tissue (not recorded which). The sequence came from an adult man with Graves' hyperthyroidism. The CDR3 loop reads CASSTGPAQETQYF. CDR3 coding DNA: TGTGCCAGCAGCACTGGACCAGCGCAAGAGACCCAGTACTTC.